This T cell receptor beta chain comes out of a study of identical twins. TCRdb itself ran the 5' RACE reads through MiXCR, one entry per CDR3 protein. The sample lists 1.5 million to 2 million distinct CDR3 sequences; under 35% were seen once. The CDR3 spans 14 residues. Between the trimmed V and J ends, which lost 0 bases and 6 bases, there was a span of 14 bases. CDR1 and CDR2 (germline): DFQATT, SNEGSKA (reference sequence). The sequenced sample consisted of cord blood. This receptor was taken from a newborn girl in good health. This rearrangement joins TRBV20-1 to TRBJ1-2; D may be TRBD1 (6 bases). CDR3 DNA sequence: TGCAGTGCTAGAGATGGGAGGGGGATGGATGGCTACACCTTC. This translates into CSARDGRGMDGYTF.